The clone carrying this TCR beta chain was picked up a small number of times. The sample is drawn from a study of blood T cell repertoires in COVID-19. Data came from immunoSEQ multiplex PCR; TCRdb stores just in-frame clones and leaves some out. The sample has 70,000 to 95,000 clones; over 75% are singletons. CDR3 size: 13 residues. The V gene's germline CDR1 is SGHDN and CDR2 FVKESK. The V end lost 8 bases, the J end lost 6 bases, and 17 bases lay between the germline ends. The material sequenced was peripheral blood. The V and J genes are TRBV14 and TRBJ2-7, with D tentatively TRBD2 (6 bases). The sequence was obtained from a man in his 70s with acute or convalescent COVID-19. CDR3: CASGGNLESEQYF. The CDR3 bases are TGTGCCAGCGGGGGGAATTTGGAAAGCGAGCAGTACTTC.